This section outlines one T cell receptor (beta chain) sequence together with its context. The data stem from a study of blood T cell repertoires in COVID-19. Turning to the study itself: Acute and convalescent COVID-19 specimens originated in the United States, Italy and Spain. T cells, B-cell-depleted T cells, or PBMCs provided the cDNA or gDNA that served as material.

As originally analysed: Cell counts per sample came from amplifying reference gene primers. TCRdb's copy holds only in-frame clones and misses some; the assay was immunoSEQ multiplex PCR. V, J and clone size are taken as reported in that table, and D and trimming were inferred from the DNA itself. The sample carries 100,000 to 150,000 clones, 81% recorded once. V shed 1 base and J 0 bases; nucleotides not matched to a gene: 3. Germline loops: CDR1 MGHRA, CDR2 YSYEKL. The CDR3 is 16 amino acids. Specimen: peripheral blood. This chain uses TRBV4-1 with TRBJ1-3; the match to TRBD1 covers 7 bases. This clonotype was obtained from a man younger than 45 with COVID-19, enrolled during active disease. CDR3 DNA sequence: TGCGCCAGCAGCCAAGTTAGGGGGCGCTCTGGAAACACCATATATTTT. This translates into CASSQVRGRSGNTIYF.